This note documents a single T cell receptor (beta chain) sequence. As yet, its antigen is unknown. This entry belongs to a study of blood T cells in healthy people across ages. On the study more broadly: With template switching, about one barcoded beta molecule was captured per two T cells. Study-wide findings and caveats: Researchers report that TCR beta diversity correlated strongly with naive T cell percentage. Estimated diversity across one million T cells was deemed an underestimate.

It was with a sample-barcoded 5' primer and a J-beta primer mix that a second PCR of roughly 6 to 12 cycles was run. TCRdb recomputed calls from the 5' RACE reads with MiXCR, one row per CDR3 protein. The sample has about 1.4 million distinct CDR3 sequences, approximately 59% seen once. There are 15 residues in the CDR3. V shed 5 bases and J 0 bases; nucleotides not matched to a gene: 3. The receptor was isolated from a man aged 18 to 29 in good health. The specimen sequenced was blood. V gene TRBV12-3 or TRBV12-4 combines with J gene TRBJ2-2; 7 bases line up with TRBD1. This CDR3 reads CASSPGQTNTGELFF. For the CDR3, the DNA is TGTGCCAGCAGTCCGGGACAGACGAACACCGGGGAGCTGTTTTTT.